This paragraph reports one TCR beta chain. This entry is derived from a study of blood T cell repertoires in COVID-19. Study as a whole: The study drew acute and convalescent COVID-19 samples from the United States, Italy and Spain.

The germline V gene has CDR1 LGHDT and CDR2 YNNKEL (reference sequence). With 4 bases removed from V and 7 bases from J, the gap between germline ends came to 26 bases. This CDR3 comprises 18 residues. Source study methods: It was from reference gene primer amplification that nucleated cell counts were estimated. The repertoire was sequenced with immunoSEQ multiplex PCR; TCRdb's copy has only in-frame clones and lacks some. From that table come the V and J calls and clone size; the DNA was used to work out D and trimming. The sample records nearly 70,000 clones, around 88% being singletons. The receptor was derived from a woman aged 70-85 years with acute or convalescent COVID-19. The chain carries TRBV3-1 (or the pseudogene TRBV3-2) and TRBJ2-1, with D possibly TRBD1 on 6 matching bases. Material: peripheral blood. CDR3 region: CASSPFTPGHFKGNEQFF. In DNA, the CDR3 is TGTGCCAGCAGCCCCTTCACCCCGGGACATTTTAAAGGAAATGAGCAGTTCTTC.